These 8 T cell receptor beta chains share one sample of origin, sequenced in a study of long-term antiretroviral therapy in people with HIV. Survey-level resolution applied to immunoSEQ assay v3.0. Sequencing used immunoSEQ multiplex PCR; TCRdb keeps in-frame clones, though not all of them. Here the sample spans some 20,000 clones, about 70% being singletons. The sequencing here drew on unsorted PBMCs, taken 0.5 years before starting antiretroviral therapy. These receptors all come from a man younger than 35 with HIV.

The V and J genes are TRBV7-8 and TRBJ1-5; TRBD1 matches 7 bases. The CDR3 extends over 16 amino acids. CDR1 is SGHVS, CDR2 FQNEAQ, per germline. The V gene end was trimmed by 5 bases and the J gene end by 0 bases; junction bases not matched to a gene: 7. The CDR3 is CASSIQGQISNQPQHF. CDR3 nucleotides: TGTGCCAGCAGCATCCAGGGACAGATTAGCAATCAGCCCCAGCATTTT.

The CDR3 DNA reads as TGTGCCAGCAGTGGGGGACAGCAGAACACTGAAGCTTTCTTT. Protein product: CASSGGQQNTEAFF. The chain has TRBV6-1 and TRBJ1-1; the match to TRBD1 covers 7 bases. Germline V gives CDR1 MNHNS, CDR2 SASEGT. The CDR3 has 14 residues. V was clipped by 4 bases and J by 1 base; unmatched bases: 3.

The chain uses TRBV9 and TRBJ1-2; 10 nucleotides align to TRBD1. In germline, CDR1 is SGDLS, CDR2 YYNGEE. The CDR3 contains 18 residues. Trimming cost V 2 bases and J 0 bases; bases outside gene matches: 10. The CDR3 region has the DNA TGTGCCAGCAGCGTTGCCCAGGGACAGGGGCCGACTAACTATGGCTACACCTTC. Its protein is CASSVAQGQGPTNYGYTF.

V usage is TRBV7-9 and J usage is TRBJ2-1; D ambiguous. The CDR3 length is 16 residues. Germline V gene sequence: CDR1 SEHNR, CDR2 FQNEAQ (reference sequence). The ends were cut back, 5 bases at V and 6 bases at J, with 20 bases in the middle. This CDR3 reads CASSPPILPVPNEQFF. In DNA form, the CDR3 reads TGTGCCAGCAGCCCTCCGATACTCCCAGTTCCCAATGAGCAGTTCTTC.

This chain joins TRBV14 and TRBJ2-7, with D unclear. V was pared by 4 bases and J by 0 bases, with 7 bases between. Per the germline V gene, CDR1 is SGHDN and CDR2 is FVKESK. There are 13 residues in the CDR3. CDR3 bases: TGTGCCAGCAGCCTCGGTAACTCCTACGAGCAGTACTTC. Translating gives CASSLGNSYEQYF.

The rearrangement links TRBV5-1 to TRBJ1-2, with 9 bases fitting TRBD1. The CDR3 has 14 residues. J lost 6 bases, V lost 1 base, and 4 bases had no gene match. Germline loops: CDR1 SGHRS, CDR2 YFSETQ. CDR3 sequence: CASSLLTGGDGYTF. The DNA for the CDR3 is TGCGCCAGCAGCTTGTTGACAGGGGGAGATGGCTACACCTTC. Combining the CDR3 with reference TRBV5-1 and TRBJ1-2 gives the whole variable domain KAGVTQTPRYLIKTRGQQVTLSCSPISGHRSVSWYQQTPGQGLQFLFEYFSETQRNKGNFPGRFSGRQFSNSRSEMNVSTLELGDSALYLCASSLLTGGDGYTFGSGTRLTVV.

V is TRBV10-1 and J is TRBJ2-7; D is ambiguous. Trimming left V 4 bases short and J 2 bases short, with 9 bases between. Germline values: CDR1 WNHNN, CDR2 SYGVQD (reference sequence). The CDR3 is made up of 13 amino acids. This CDR3 is CASSADGPYEQYF. DNA of the CDR3: TGCGCCAGCAGTGCAGACGGGCCCTACGAGCAGTACTTC.

The chain joins TRBV6-5 to TRBJ1-1; no clear D. The CDR3 is 13 amino acids. Germline values: CDR1 MNHEY, CDR2 SVGAGI. V shed 3 bases and J shed 3 bases, with 8 bases lying between them. The CDR3 sequence is CASSYSGYTEAFF. The CDR3 bases are TGTGCCAGCAGTTATTCGGGGTACACTGAAGCTTTCTTT.